One sample yielded the 8 T cell receptor beta chains listed below, sequenced in a study of blood T cell repertoires in COVID-19. TCRdb keeps only in-frame clones here, not all; method: immunoSEQ multiplex PCR. The table lists tens of thousands of clones, roughly 85% of them singletons. Input material: peripheral blood. The receptors were gathered from a human donor in a cohort sampled during active COVID-19.

In its sample, this clone was seen a few times. The rearrangement links TRBV6-6 to TRBJ1-5, with TRBD1 matching 7 bases. Germline CDR1 is MNHNY and CDR2 is SVGAGI (reference sequence). Trimming at V came to 2 bases and at J to 4 bases, leaving 8 bases not matched to a gene. The CDR3 is made up of 16 amino acids. CDR3 DNA: TGTGCCAGCAGTTACATCCGGGGCAGGGGGAATCAGCCCCAGCATTTT. This encodes CASSYIRGRGNQPQHF.

The chain recombines TRBV29-1 with TRBJ2-6, with D possibly being TRBD2 (6 bases). The germline CDR1 and CDR2 sequences are SQVTM and ANQGSEA. The CDR3 loop spans 14 amino acids. V was trimmed by 5 bases and J by 0 bases, leaving 8 bases between them. CDR3 DNA sequence: TGCAGCGTTCTGGGGGGCTCTGGGGCCAACGTCCTGACTTTC. It translates to CSVLGGSGANVLTF. The complete variable domain, with remaining parts taken from reference TRBV29-1 and TRBJ2-6, reads SAVISQKPSRDICQRGTSLTIQCQVDSQVTMMFWYRQQPGQSLTLIATANQGSEATYESGFVIDKFPISRPNLTFSTLTVSNMSPEDSSIYLCSVLGGSGANVLTFGAGSRLTVL.

The V call is TRBV9, the J call TRBJ1-1, with a weak D call TRBD1 (5 bases). Germline V gives CDR1 SGDLS, CDR2 YYNGEE. Trimming left V 0 bases short and J 3 bases short, with 6 bases between. This CDR3 contains 13 residues. The CDR3 DNA reads as TGTGCCAGCAGCGTAGTAGGGGACACTGAAGCTTTCTTT. Residues: CASSVVGDTEAFF.

The rearrangement links TRBV19 to TRBJ1-2; TRBD1 matches at 7 bases. CDR3 length equals 16 residues. J gave up 2 bases and V 3 bases, and 9 bases lay outside the gene matches. Germline values: CDR1 LNHDA, CDR2 SQIVND (reference sequence). Written as DNA, the CDR3 is TGTGCCAGTAGTATGGCGGGTGGGGGACAGAACTATGGCTACACCTTC. This gives the protein CASSMAGGGQNYGYTF. Variable domain in full (rest from reference TRBV19 and TRBJ1-2): DGGITQSPKYLFRKEGQNVTLSCEQNLNHDAMYWYRQDPGQGLRLIYYSQIVNDFQKGDIAEGYSVSREKKESFPLTVTSAQKNPTAFYLCASSMAGGGQNYGYTFGSGTRLTVV.

The V gene is TRBV4-1, the J gene TRBJ1-5, with 8 nucleotides matching TRBD1. CDR1 and CDR2 from the germline V gene are MGHRA and YSYEKL. Trimming took 3 bases from V and 8 from J; bases not matched to a gene: 12. This CDR3 spans 16 amino acids. DNA of the CDR3: TGCGCCAGCAGCCAGGGGCTCAGGGGGCTCAGGGAGCCCCAGCATTTT. This encodes CASSQGLRGLREPQHF.

Ten or more counts support this clone. V gene TRBV5-4 combines with J gene TRBJ1-1; weak D call: TRBD1 (6 bases). This CDR3 is 14 amino acids long. Trimming removed 6 bases from V and 5 bases from J, with 17 bases in between. In germline, CDR1 is SGHNT, CDR2 YYREEE (reference sequence). The CDR3 nucleotides are TGTGCCAGCAACTCCTTGGGGCAGGGGACTGAAGCTTTCTTT. Protein: CASNSLGQGTEAFF.

This rearrangement joins TRBV6-5 to TRBJ2-7, with 8 bases that match TRBD1. V dropped 7 bases and J dropped 0; count of bases not matched to a gene: 8. The CDR3 runs to 15 residues. Per germline, CDR1 MNHEY and CDR2 SVGAGI. The CDR3 bases are TGTGCCAGCAATCGACAGGGGCCAAGCTCCTACGAGCAGTACTTC. Its protein product is CASNRQGPSSYEQYF.

The J gene is TRBJ2-2, the V gene TRBV11-2; 10 bases are a match to TRBD2. The trim removed 6 bases at V and 1 base at J, leaving 5 bases unmatched. CDR1 is SGHAT and CDR2 is FQNNGV in the germline V gene. The CDR3 contains 16 residues. The CDR3 protein is CASSMGLALNTGELFF. The CDR3 DNA reads TGTGCCAGCAGTATGGGACTAGCGTTGAACACCGGGGAGCTGTTTTTT.